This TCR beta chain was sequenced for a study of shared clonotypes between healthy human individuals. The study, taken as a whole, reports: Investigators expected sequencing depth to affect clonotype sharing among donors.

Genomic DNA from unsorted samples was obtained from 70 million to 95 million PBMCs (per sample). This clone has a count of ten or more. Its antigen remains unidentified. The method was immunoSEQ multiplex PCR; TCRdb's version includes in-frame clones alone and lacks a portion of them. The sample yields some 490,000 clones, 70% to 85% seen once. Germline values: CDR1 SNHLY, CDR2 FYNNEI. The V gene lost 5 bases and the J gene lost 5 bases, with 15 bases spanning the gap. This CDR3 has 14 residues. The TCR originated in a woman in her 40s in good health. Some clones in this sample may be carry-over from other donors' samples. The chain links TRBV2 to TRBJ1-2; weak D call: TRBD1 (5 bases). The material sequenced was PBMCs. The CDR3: CASSKQPGPYGYTF. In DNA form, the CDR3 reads TGTGCCAGCAGTAAACAACCGGGGCCATATGGCTACACCTTC.